Detailed here is one T cell receptor (beta chain). TCRdb fed the RT-PCR reads into MiXCR, producing one record per CDR3 protein. The sample holds fewer than 800,000 distinct CDR3 sequences, approximately 14% seen once. V was trimmed by 0 bases and J by 5 bases, leaving 7 bases between them. Germline assignment: CDR1 LNHNV and CDR2 YYDKDF (reference sequence). There are 13 residues in the CDR3. The TCR comes from a female donor in good health, serving as a healthy control. Sequencing used memory CD4+ T cells from blood. The chain uses TRBV15 and TRBJ2-5; D is undetermined. The CDR3 nucleotides are TGTGCCACCAGCAGAGATCCGTCGGAGACCCAGTACTTC. This translates into CATSRDPSETQYF.